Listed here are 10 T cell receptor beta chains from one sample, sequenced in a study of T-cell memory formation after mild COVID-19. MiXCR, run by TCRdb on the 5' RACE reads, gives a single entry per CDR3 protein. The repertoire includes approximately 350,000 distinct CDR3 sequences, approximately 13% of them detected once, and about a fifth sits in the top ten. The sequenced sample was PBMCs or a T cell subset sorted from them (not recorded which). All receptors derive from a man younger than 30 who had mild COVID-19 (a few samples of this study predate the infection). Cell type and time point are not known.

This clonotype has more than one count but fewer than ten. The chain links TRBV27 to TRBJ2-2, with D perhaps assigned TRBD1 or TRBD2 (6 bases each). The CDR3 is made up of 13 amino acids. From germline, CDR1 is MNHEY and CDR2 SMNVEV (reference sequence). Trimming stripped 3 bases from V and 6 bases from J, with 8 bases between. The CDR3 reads CASSFGGPGELFF. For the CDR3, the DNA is TGTGCCAGCAGTTTTGGGGGGCCCGGGGAGCTGTTTTTT.

Written as DNA, the CDR3 is TGTGCCAGTAGTATCCCCAACAACAATGAGCAGTTCTTC. Translated, it gives CASSIPNNNEQFF. The rearrangement joins TRBV19 to TRBJ2-1; D not certain. CDR1 LNHDA and CDR2 SQIVND come from the germline V gene (reference sequence). The CDR3 has 13 residues. Trimming removed 3 bases at V and 5 bases at J, with 8 bases between.

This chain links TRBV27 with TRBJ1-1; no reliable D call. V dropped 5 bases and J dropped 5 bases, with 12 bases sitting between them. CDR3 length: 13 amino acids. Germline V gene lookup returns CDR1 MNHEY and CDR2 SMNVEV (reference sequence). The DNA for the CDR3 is TGTGCCAGCAGTCCCTCCTTGATTACTGAAGCTTTCTTT. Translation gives CASSPSLITEAFF.

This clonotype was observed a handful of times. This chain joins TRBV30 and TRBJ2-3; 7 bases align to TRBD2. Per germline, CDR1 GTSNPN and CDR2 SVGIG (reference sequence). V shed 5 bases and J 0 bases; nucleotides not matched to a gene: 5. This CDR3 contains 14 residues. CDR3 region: CAWAGGRSTDTQYF. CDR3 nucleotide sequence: TGTGCCTGGGCCGGGGGGAGAAGCACAGATACGCAGTATTTT.

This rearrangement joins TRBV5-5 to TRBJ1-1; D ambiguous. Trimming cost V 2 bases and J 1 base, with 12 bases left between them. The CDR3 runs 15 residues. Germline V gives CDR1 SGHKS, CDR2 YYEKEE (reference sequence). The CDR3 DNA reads TGTGCCAGCAGCTTAGGCCCGCAGAGGAACACTGAAGCTTTCTTT. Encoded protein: CASSLGPQRNTEAFF.

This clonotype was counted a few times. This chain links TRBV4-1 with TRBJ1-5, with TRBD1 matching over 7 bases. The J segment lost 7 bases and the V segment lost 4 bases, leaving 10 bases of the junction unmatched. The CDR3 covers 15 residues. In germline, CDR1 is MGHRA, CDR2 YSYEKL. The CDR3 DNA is TGCGCCAGCAGCCCAGGGGGGCACAGAGAACAGCCCCAGCATTTT. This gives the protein CASSPGGHREQPQHF.

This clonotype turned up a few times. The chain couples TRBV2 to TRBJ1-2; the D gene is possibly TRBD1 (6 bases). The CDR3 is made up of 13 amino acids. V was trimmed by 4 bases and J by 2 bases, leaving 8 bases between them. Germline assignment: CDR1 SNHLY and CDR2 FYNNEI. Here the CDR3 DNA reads TGTGCCAGCAGTGCAGGGGTCAACTATGGCTACACCTTC. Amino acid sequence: CASSAGVNYGYTF.

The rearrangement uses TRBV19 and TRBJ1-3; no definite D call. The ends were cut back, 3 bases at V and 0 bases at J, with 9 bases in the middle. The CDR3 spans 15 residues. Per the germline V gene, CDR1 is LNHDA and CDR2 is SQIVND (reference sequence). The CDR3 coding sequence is TGTGCCAGTAGTATGACGCGAGACTCTGGAAACACCATATATTTT. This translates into CASSMTRDSGNTIYF.

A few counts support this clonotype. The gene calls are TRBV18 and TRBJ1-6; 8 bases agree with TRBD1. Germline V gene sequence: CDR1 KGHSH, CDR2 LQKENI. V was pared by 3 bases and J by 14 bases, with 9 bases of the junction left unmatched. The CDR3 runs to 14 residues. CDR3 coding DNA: TGTGCCAGCTCACCTCCGGGACAGGCGTTCTCCCTCCACTTT. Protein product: CASSPPGQAFSLHF.

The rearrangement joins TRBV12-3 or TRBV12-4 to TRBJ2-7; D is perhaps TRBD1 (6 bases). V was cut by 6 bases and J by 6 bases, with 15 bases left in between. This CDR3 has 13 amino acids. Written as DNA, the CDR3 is TGTGCCAGCAGCTTCAGGGGCGGCTCCGAGCAGTACTTC. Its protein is CASSFRGGSEQYF.